The present T cell receptor (beta chain) was sequenced within a study of OX40 agonist ivuxolimab in advanced cancers. Sequencing used immunoSEQ multiplex PCR; TCRdb keeps in-frame clones, though not all of them. The table records some 33,000 clones, 81% of them present only once. This CDR3 comprises 14 residues. Germline assignment: CDR1 MNHNS and CDR2 SASEGT. V trimming: 7 bases; J trimming: 2 bases; junction bases outside the gene matches: 8. The V and J genes are TRBV6-1 and TRBJ2-7; 7 nucleotides match TRBD1. This TCR was recovered from an adult with an advanced solid tumor such as melanoma, head and neck, liver or kidney cancer. The material sequenced was CD4+ or CD8+ T cells sorted from blood, taken in a trial of the OX40 agonist ivuxolimab. CDR3 nucleotide sequence: TGTGCCAGCATCAGGACAGGCCGAACCTACGAGCAGTACTTC. This gives the protein CASIRTGRTYEQYF.